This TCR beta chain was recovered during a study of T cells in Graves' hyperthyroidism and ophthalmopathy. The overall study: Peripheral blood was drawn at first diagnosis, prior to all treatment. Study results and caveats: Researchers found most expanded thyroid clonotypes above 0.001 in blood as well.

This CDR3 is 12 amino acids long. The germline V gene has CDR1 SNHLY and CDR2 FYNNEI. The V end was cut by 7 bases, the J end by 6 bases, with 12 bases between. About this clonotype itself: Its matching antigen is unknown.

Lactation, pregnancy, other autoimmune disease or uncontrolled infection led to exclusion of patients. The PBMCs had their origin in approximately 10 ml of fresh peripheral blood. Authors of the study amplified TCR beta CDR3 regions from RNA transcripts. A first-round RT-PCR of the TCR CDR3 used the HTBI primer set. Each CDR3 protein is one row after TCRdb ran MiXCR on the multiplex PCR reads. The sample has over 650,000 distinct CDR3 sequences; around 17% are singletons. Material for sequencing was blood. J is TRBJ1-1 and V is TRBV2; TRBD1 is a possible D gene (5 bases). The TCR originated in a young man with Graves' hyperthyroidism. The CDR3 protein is CASTGLGAEAFF. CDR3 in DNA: TGTGCCAGCACAGGGCTGGGGGCTGAAGCTTTCTTT.